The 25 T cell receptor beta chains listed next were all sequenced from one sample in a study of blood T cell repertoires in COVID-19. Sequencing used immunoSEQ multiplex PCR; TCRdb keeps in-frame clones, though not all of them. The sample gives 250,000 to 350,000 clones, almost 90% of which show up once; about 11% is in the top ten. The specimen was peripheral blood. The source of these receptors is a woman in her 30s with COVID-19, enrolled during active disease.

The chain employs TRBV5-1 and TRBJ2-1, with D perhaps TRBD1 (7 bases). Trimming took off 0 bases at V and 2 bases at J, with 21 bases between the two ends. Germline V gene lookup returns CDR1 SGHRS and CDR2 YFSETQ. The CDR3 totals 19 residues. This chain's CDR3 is CASSLAPGGQGAPYNEQFF. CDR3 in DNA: TGCGCCAGCAGCTTGGCGCCAGGGGGGCAGGGCGCCCCCTACAATGAGCAGTTCTTC.

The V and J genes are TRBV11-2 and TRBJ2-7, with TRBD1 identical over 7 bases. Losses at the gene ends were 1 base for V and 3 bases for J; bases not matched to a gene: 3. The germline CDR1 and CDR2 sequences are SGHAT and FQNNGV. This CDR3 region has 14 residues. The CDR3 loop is CASSLGTGFYEQYF. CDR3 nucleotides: TGTGCCAGCAGCTTAGGGACAGGCTTCTACGAGCAGTACTTC. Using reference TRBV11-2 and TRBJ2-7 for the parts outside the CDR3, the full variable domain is EAGVAQSPRYKIIEKRQSVAFWCNPISGHATLYWYQQILGQGPKLLIQFQNNGVVDDSQLPKDRFSAERLKGVDSTLKIQPAKLEDSAVYLCASSLGTGFYEQYFGPGTRLTVT.

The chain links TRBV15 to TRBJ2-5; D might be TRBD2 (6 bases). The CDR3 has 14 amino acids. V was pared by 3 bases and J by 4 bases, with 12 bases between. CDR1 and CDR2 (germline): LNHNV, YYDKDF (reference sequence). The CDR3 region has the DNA TGTGCCACCAGCAGTAGGAGGGCCGGAGAGACCCAGTACTTC. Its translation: CATSSRRAGETQYF.

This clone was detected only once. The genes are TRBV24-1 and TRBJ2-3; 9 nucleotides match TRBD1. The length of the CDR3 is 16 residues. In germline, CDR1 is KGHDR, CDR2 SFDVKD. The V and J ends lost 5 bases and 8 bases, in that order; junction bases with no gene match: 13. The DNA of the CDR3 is TGTGCCACCAGTGCCCGTCCGGGACAGGGAGGTCCTACGCAGTATTTT. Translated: CATSARPGQGGPTQYF.

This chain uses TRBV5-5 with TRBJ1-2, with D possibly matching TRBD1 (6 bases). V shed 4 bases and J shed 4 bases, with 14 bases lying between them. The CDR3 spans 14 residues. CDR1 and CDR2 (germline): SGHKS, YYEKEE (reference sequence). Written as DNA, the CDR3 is TGTGCCAGCAGCCCACCAGGGGTCGGCTATGGCTACACCTTC. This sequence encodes CASSPPGVGYGYTF.

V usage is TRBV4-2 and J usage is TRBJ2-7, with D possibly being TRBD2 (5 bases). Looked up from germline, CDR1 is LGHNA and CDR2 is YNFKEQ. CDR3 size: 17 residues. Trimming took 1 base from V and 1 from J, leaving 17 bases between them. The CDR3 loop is CASSQGTAAGRSYEQYF. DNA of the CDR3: TGTGCCAGCAGCCAAGGAACGGCGGCGGGCCGATCCTACGAGCAGTACTTC.

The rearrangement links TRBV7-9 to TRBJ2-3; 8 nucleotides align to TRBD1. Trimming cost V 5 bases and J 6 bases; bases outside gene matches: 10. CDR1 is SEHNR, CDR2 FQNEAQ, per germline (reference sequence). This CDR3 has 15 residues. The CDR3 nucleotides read TGTGCCAGCAGCCCTACAGGGGGGCTGTATGATACGCAGTATTTT. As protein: CASSPTGGLYDTQYF.

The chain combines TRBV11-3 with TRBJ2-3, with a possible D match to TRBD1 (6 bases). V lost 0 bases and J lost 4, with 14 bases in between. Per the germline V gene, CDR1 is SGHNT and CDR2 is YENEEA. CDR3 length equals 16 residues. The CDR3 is CASSLDSTGWADTQYF. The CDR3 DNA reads TGTGCCAGCAGCTTAGATTCTACAGGGTGGGCAGATACGCAGTATTTT.

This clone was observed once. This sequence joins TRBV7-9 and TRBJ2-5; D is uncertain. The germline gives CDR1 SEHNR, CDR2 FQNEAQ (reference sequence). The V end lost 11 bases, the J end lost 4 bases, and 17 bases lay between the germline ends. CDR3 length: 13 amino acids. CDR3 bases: TGTGCCTCTAGACGGGTCGCCGGAGAGACCCAGTACTTC. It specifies CASRRVAGETQYF. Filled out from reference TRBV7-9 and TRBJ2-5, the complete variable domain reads DTGVSQNPRHKITKRGQNVTFRCDPISEHNRLYWYRQTLGQGPEFLTYFQNEAQLEKSRLLSDRFSAERPKGSFSTLEIQRTEQGDSAMYLCASRRVAGETQYFGPGTRLLVL.

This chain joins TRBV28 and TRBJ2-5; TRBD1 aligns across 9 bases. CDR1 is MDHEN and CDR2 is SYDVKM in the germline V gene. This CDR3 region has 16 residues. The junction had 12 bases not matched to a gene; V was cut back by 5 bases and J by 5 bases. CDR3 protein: CASSLGTGTLGETQYF. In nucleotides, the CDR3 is TGTGCCAGCAGTCTGGGGACAGGGACCTTGGGGGAGACCCAGTACTTC.

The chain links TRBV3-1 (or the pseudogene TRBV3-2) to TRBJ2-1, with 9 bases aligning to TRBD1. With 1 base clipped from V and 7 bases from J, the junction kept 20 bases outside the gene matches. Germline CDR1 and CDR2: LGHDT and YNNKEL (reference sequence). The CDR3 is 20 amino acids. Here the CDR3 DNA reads TGTGCCAGCAGCCAAGTGCCCACCGTTACAGGGGGCGCGTTCGGAAATGAGCAGTTCTTC. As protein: CASSQVPTVTGGAFGNEQFF.

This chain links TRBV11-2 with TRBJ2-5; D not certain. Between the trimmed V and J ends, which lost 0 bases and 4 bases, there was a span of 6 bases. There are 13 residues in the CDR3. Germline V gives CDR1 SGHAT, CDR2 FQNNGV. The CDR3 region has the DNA TGTGCCAGCAGCTTAGATCCGCGAGAGACCCAGTACTTC. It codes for CASSLDPRETQYF.

The CDR3 DNA reads as TGCGCCAGCTACCAAGGGGGACAGACCGGGACTAGCGGGAGGTTATACGAGCAGTACTTC. This codes for CASYQGGQTGTSGRLYEQYF. This chain joins TRBV5-1 and TRBJ2-7, with 15 nucleotides matching TRBD2. V was clipped by 7 bases and J by 4 bases; unmatched bases: 21. This CDR3 comprises 20 residues. Looked up from germline, CDR1 is SGHRS and CDR2 is YFSETQ.

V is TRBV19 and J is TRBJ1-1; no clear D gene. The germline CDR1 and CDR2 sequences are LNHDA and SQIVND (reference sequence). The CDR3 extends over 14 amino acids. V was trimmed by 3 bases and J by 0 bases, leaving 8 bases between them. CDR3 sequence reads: CASSMRTMNTEAFF. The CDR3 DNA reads TGTGCCAGTAGTATGAGGACTATGAACACTGAAGCTTTCTTT.

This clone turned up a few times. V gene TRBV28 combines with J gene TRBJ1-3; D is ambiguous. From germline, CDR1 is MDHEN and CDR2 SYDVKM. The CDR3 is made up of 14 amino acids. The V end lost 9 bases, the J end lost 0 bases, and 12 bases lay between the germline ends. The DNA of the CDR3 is TGTGCCAGTTTCTCCGGAGGCTCTGGAAACACCATATATTTT. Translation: CASFSGGSGNTIYF. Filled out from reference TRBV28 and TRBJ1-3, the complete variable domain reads DVKVTQSSRYLVKRTGEKVFLECVQDMDHENMFWYRQDPGLGLRLIYFSYDVKMKEKGDIPEGYSVSREKKERFSLILESASTNQTSMYLCASFSGGSGNTIYFGEGSWLTVV.

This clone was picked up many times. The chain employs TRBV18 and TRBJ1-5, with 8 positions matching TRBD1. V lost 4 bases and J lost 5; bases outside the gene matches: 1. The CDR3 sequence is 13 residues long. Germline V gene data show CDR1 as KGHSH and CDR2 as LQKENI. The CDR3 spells CASSLQGDQPQHF. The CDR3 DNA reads TGTGCCAGCTCACTACAGGGGGATCAGCCCCAGCATTTT.

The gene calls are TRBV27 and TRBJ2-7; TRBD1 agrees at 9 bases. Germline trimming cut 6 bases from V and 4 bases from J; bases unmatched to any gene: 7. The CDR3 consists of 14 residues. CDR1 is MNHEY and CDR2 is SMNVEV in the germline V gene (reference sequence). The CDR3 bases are TGTGCCAGCAGGGACAGGGGATTACTTTACGAGCAGTACTTC. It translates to CASRDRGLLYEQYF.

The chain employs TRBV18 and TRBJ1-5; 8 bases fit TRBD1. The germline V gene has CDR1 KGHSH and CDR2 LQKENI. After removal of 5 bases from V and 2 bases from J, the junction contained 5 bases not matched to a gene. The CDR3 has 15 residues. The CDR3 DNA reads TGTGCCAGCTCAGACAGGGGCCAGGGCAATCAGCCCCAGCATTTT. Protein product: CASSDRGQGNQPQHF.

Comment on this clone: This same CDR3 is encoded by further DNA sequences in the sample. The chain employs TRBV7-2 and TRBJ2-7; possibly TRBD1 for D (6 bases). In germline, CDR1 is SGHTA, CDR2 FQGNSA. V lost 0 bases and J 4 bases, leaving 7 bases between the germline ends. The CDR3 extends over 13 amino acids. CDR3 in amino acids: CASSLAQGYEQYF. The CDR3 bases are TGTGCCAGCAGCTTAGCGCAGGGGTACGAGCAGTACTTC.

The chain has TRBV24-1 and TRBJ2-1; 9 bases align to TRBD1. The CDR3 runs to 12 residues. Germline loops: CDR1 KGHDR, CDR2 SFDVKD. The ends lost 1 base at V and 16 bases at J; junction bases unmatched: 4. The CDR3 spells CATSDFGDRVFF. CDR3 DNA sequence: TGTGCCACCAGTGATTTCGGGGACAGGGTTTTCTTC.

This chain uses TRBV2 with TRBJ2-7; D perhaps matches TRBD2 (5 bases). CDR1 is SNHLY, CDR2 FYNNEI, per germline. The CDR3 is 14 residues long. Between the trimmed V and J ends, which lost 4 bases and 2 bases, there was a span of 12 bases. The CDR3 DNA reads TGTGCCAGCAGTGGGAGGCAAAACCCCTACGAGCAGTACTTC. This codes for CASSGRQNPYEQYF. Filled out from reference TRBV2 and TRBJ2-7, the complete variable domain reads EPEVTQTPSHQVTQMGQEVILRCVPISNHLYFYWYRQILGQKVEFLVSFYNNEISEKSEIFDDQFSVERPDGSNFTLKIRSTKLEDSAMYFCASSGRQNPYEQYFGPGTRLTVT.

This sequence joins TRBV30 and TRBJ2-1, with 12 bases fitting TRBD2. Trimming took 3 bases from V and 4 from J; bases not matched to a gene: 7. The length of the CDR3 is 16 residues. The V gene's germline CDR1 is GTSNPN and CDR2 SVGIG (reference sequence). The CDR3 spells CAWRQRLAGGYNEQFF. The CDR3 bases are TGTGCCTGGAGACAGAGGCTAGCGGGAGGGTACAATGAGCAGTTCTTC. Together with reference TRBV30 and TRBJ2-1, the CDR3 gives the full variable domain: SQTIHQWPATLVQPVGSPLSLECTVEGTSNPNLYWYRQAAGRGLQLLFYSVGIGQISSEVPQNLSASRPQDRQFILSSKKLLLSDSGFYLCAWRQRLAGGYNEQFFGPGTRLTVL.

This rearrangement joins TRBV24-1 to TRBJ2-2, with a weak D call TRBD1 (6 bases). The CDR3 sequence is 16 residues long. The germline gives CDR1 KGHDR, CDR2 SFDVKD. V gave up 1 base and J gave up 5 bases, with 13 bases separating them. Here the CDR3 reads CATSDLKQGETGELFF. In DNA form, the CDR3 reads TGTGCCACCAGTGATTTAAAACAGGGAGAAACCGGGGAGCTGTTTTTT.

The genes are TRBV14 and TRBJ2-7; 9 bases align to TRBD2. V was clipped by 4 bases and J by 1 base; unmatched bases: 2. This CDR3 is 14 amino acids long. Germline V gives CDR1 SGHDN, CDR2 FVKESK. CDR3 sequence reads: CASSRTSGSYEQYF. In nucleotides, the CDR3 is TGTGCCAGCAGCCGAACTAGCGGGTCCTACGAGCAGTACTTC.

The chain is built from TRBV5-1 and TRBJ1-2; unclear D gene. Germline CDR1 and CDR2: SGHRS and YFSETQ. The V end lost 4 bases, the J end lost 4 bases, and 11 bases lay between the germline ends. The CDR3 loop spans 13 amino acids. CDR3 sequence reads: CASSALGAYGYTF. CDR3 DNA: TGCGCCAGCAGCGCCCTGGGCGCCTATGGCTACACCTTC.